Listed below are T cell receptor beta chains from one sample, sequenced in a study of T cells in Graves' hyperthyroidism and ophthalmopathy. TCRdb reprocessed the multiplex PCR reads via MiXCR and lists one record per CDR3 protein. This sample yields 600,000 to 850,000 distinct CDR3 sequences, of which approximately 18% are seen a single time; over 15% belongs to the top ten. The sequencing sample was made of blood. Every receptor here comes from a woman between 50 and 59 years old with Graves' hyperthyroidism that later progressed to Graves' ophthalmopathy. The CDR3 runs from the conserved cysteine through the conserved F or W. The D gene is left open where the match is weak. Only some rows state a clone size, as once, few, many or a class for expanded clones.

v_gene: TRBV5-1
j_gene: TRBJ1-2
abundance: few
d_gene: .
CDR3aa: CASSLGSGNGYTF
CDR3nt: TGCGCCAGCAGCTTGGGGTCAGGCAATGGCTACACCTTC

v_gene: TRBV5-4
j_gene: TRBJ1-2
abundance: few
d_gene: .
CDR3aa: CASSSDGVGYGYTF
CDR3nt: TGTGCCAGCAGCTCGGACGGAGTCGGGTATGGCTACACCTTC

v_gene: TRBV3-1
j_gene: TRBJ1-6
abundance: many
d_gene: TRBD1
CDR3aa: CASSQGQGLSSPLHF
CDR3nt: TGTGCCAGCAGCCAAGGACAGGGCTTATCTTCACCCCTCCACTTT

v_gene: TRBV11-2
j_gene: TRBJ2-7
abundance: many
d_gene: TRBD1
CDR3aa: CASSLGGTGDHEQYF
CDR3nt: TGTGCCAGCAGCCTAGGAGGGACAGGGGACCACGAGCAGTACTTC

v_gene: TRBV12-3/TRBV12-4
j_gene: TRBJ1-2
abundance: .
d_gene: .
CDR3aa: CASSFRQHYGYTF
CDR3nt: TGTGCCAGCAGTTTTCGACAGCACTATGGCTACACCTTC

v_gene: TRBV15
j_gene: TRBJ2-7
abundance: few
d_gene: .
CDR3aa: CATGKALRVDEQYF
CDR3nt: TGTGCCACCGGAAAGGCCCTCAGGGTTGACGAGCAGTACTTC

v_gene: TRBV6-6
j_gene: TRBJ1-5
abundance: many
d_gene: .
CDR3aa: CASSYSSGGGNQPQHF
CDR3nt: TGTGCCAGCAGTTACTCGTCGGGGGGAGGCAATCAGCCCCAGCATTTT

v_gene: TRBV7-9
j_gene: TRBJ1-5
abundance: many
d_gene: .
CDR3aa: CASSSGGSQPQHF
CDR3nt: TGTGCCAGCAGCTCCGGGGGATCCCAGCCCCAGCATTTT

v_gene: TRBV2
j_gene: TRBJ1-4
abundance: few
d_gene: .
CDR3aa: CASIRQGGEKLFF
CDR3nt: TGTGCCAGCATTAGGCAGGGCGGGGAAAAACTGTTTTTT

v_gene: TRBV24-1
j_gene: TRBJ1-1
abundance: many
d_gene: .
CDR3aa: CATSEAGKRTEAFF
CDR3nt: TGTGCCACCAGTGAAGCTGGGAAGAGGACTGAAGCTTTCTTT

v_gene: TRBV7-9
j_gene: TRBJ2-2
abundance: .
d_gene: TRBD1
CDR3aa: CASSLRQGRTGELFF
CDR3nt: TGTGCCAGCAGCCTGCGACAGGGAAGGACCGGGGAGCTGTTTTTT

v_gene: TRBV4-2
j_gene: TRBJ2-6
abundance: .
d_gene: TRBD1
CDR3aa: CASSPGQASGANVLTF
CDR3nt: TGTGCCAGCAGCCCGGGACAGGCCTCTGGGGCCAACGTCCTGACTTTC

v_gene: TRBV12-3/TRBV12-4
j_gene: TRBJ1-6
abundance: .
d_gene: .
CDR3aa: CASSARDPMAFYNSPLHF
CDR3nt: TGTGCCAGCAGTGCCAGGGACCCAATGGCCTTTTATAATTCACCCCTCCACTTT

v_gene: TRBV20-1
j_gene: TRBJ1-4
abundance: many
d_gene: TRBD1
CDR3aa: CSARLTGDEKLFF
CDR3nt: TGCAGTGCTAGGTTGACAGGGGACGAAAAACTGTTTTTT

v_gene: TRBV12-3/TRBV12-4
j_gene: TRBJ1-1
abundance: many
d_gene: .
CDR3aa: CASSFGGLIWSWTEAFF
CDR3nt: TGTGCCAGCAGTTTCGGGGGTCTTATATGGTCGTGGACTGAAGCTTTCTTT

v_gene: TRBV6-1
j_gene: TRBJ1-1
abundance: .
d_gene: .
CDR3aa: CATFGTTEAFF
CDR3nt: TGTGCCACCTTCGGGACTACTGAAGCTTTCTTT

v_gene: TRBV7-9
j_gene: TRBJ2-3
abundance: .
d_gene: .
CDR3aa: CASSSYADTQYF
CDR3nt: TGTGCCAGCAGCTCATACGCGGATACGCAGTATTTT

v_gene: TRBV5-4
j_gene: TRBJ2-5
abundance: .
d_gene: TRBD2
CDR3aa: CASSLRAGGFQETQYF
CDR3nt: TGTGCCAGCAGCTTGCGGGCGGGGGGGTTCCAAGAGACCCAGTACTTC

v_gene: TRBV19
j_gene: TRBJ1-6
abundance: .
d_gene: .
CDR3aa: CASSIGPYSENSPLHF
CDR3nt: TGTGCCAGTAGTATTGGCCCGTACTCCGAGAATTCACCCCTCCACTTT

v_gene: TRBV27
j_gene: TRBJ2-7
abundance: .
d_gene: TRBD1
CDR3aa: CASSVGTGINEQYF
CDR3nt: TGTGCCAGCAGTGTCGGGACAGGTATAAACGAGCAGTACTTC

v_gene: TRBV11-3
j_gene: TRBJ2-2
abundance: .
d_gene: TRBD2
CDR3aa: CASSQRGNGELFF
CDR3nt: TGTGCCAGCAGCCAGCGGGGGAACGGGGAGCTGTTTTTT

v_gene: TRBV5-6
j_gene: TRBJ2-7
abundance: few
d_gene: TRBD1
CDR3aa: CASSARDRVVGEQYF
CDR3nt: TGTGCCAGCAGCGCCAGGGACAGGGTGGTAGGCGAGCAGTACTTC

v_gene: TRBV7-9
j_gene: TRBJ2-2
abundance: .
d_gene: .
CDR3aa: CASSLGTADTGELFF
CDR3nt: TGTGCCAGCAGCTTAGGGACAGCCGACACCGGGGAGCTGTTTTTT

v_gene: TRBV20-1
j_gene: TRBJ2-7
abundance: many
d_gene: TRBD1
CDR3aa: CSAHDRGGTYEQYF
CDR3nt: TGCAGTGCTCACGACAGGGGTGGAACCTACGAGCAGTACTTC

v_gene: TRBV2
j_gene: TRBJ1-2
abundance: few
d_gene: .
CDR3aa: CASSMRTEYGYTF
CDR3nt: TGTGCCAGCAGCATGAGGACAGAATATGGCTACACCTTC

v_gene: TRBV2
j_gene: TRBJ2-3
abundance: many
d_gene: .
CDR3aa: CASSEGRRWGTQYF
CDR3nt: TGTGCCAGCAGTGAGGGGCGCAGGTGGGGTACGCAGTATTTT

v_gene: TRBV4-1
j_gene: TRBJ1-2
abundance: .
d_gene: .
CDR3aa: CASSQDRAGFPGYTF
CDR3nt: TGCGCCAGCAGCCAAGATAGGGCGGGTTTTCCTGGCTACACCTTC

v_gene: TRBV12-3/TRBV12-4
j_gene: TRBJ1-2
abundance: many
d_gene: .
CDR3aa: CASSFQAGHYGYTF
CDR3nt: TGTGCCAGCAGTTTCCAGGCAGGGCACTATGGCTACACCTTC

v_gene: TRBV20-1
j_gene: TRBJ2-5
abundance: .
d_gene: TRBD1
CDR3aa: CSARSRTGLETQYF
CDR3nt: TGCAGTGCTAGATCCCGGACAGGGCTAGAGACCCAGTACTTC

v_gene: TRBV4-1
j_gene: TRBJ1-2
abundance: many
d_gene: .
CDR3aa: CASSHKMRYLQGYTF
CDR3nt: TGCGCCAGCAGCCACAAGATGAGGTACCTCCAGGGCTACACCTTC

v_gene: TRBV6-5
j_gene: TRBJ2-2
abundance: .
d_gene: .
CDR3aa: CASSYSRVGGNTGELFF
CDR3nt: TGTGCCAGCAGTTACTCCCGAGTAGGGGGAAACACCGGGGAGCTGTTTTTT

v_gene: TRBV12-3/TRBV12-4
j_gene: TRBJ2-5
abundance: few
d_gene: .
CDR3aa: CASSPPSPNQETQYF
CDR3nt: TGTGCCAGCAGTCCCCCCTCACCAAACCAAGAGACCCAGTACTTC

v_gene: TRBV11-1
j_gene: TRBJ2-5
abundance: .
d_gene: .
CDR3aa: CASSPRTTGETQYF
CDR3nt: TGTGCCAGCAGCCCCAGGACTACCGGGGAGACCCAGTACTTC

v_gene: TRBV5-5
j_gene: TRBJ1-5
abundance: once
d_gene: TRBD1
CDR3aa: CASSLRDRGTYKNQPQHF
CDR3nt: TGTGCCAGCAGCCTCCGGGACAGGGGGACCTATAAGAATCAGCCCCAGCATTTT

v_gene: TRBV12-5
j_gene: TRBJ1-5
abundance: .
d_gene: .
CDR3aa: CASGSGLEQPQHF
CDR3nt: TGTGCTAGTGGCTCAGGGTTAGAACAGCCCCAGCATTTT

v_gene: TRBV12-3/TRBV12-4
j_gene: TRBJ2-2
abundance: many
d_gene: TRBD1
CDR3aa: CASSPHGTGVGGELFF
CDR3nt: TGTGCCAGCAGTCCCCACGGGACAGGGGTCGGCGGGGAGCTGTTTTTT

v_gene: TRBV20-1
j_gene: TRBJ1-1
abundance: few
d_gene: .
CDR3aa: CSANPGGVTEAFF
CDR3nt: TGCAGTGCTAACCCGGGCGGGGTCACTGAAGCTTTCTTT

v_gene: TRBV12-3/TRBV12-4
j_gene: TRBJ1-5
abundance: many
d_gene: TRBD1
CDR3aa: CASSYRQGGNQPQHF
CDR3nt: TGTGCCAGCAGTTACAGACAGGGGGGGAATCAGCCCCAGCATTTT

v_gene: TRBV14
j_gene: TRBJ2-5
abundance: .
d_gene: .
CDR3aa: CASSQGRRVWYF
CDR3nt: TGTGCCAGCAGCCAAGGCCGGCGGGTATGGTACTTC

v_gene: TRBV6-2/TRBV6-3
j_gene: TRBJ2-2
abundance: .
d_gene: TRBD2
CDR3aa: CASSLISGRTGELFF
CDR3nt: TGTGCCAGCAGTTTAATTAGCGGGCGCACCGGGGAGCTGTTTTTT

v_gene: TRBV4-1
j_gene: TRBJ2-2
abundance: many
d_gene: .
CDR3aa: CASSPGQTNTGELFF
CDR3nt: TGCGCCAGCAGCCCAGGACAGACGAACACCGGGGAGCTGTTTTTT